A single sample is the source of the 12 T cell receptor beta chains below, sequenced in a study of blood T cell repertoires in COVID-19. Some clones are missing from TCRdb's copy, which holds only in-frame ones; the method was immunoSEQ multiplex PCR. This sample has around 55,000 clones, with roughly 90% found just once. The sequenced sample consisted of peripheral blood. Receptors originate from a human donor with active COVID-19. The donor label of this sample is uncertain.

The chain recombines TRBV15 with TRBJ1-2, with D tentatively TRBD1 (5 bases). Trimming pared 1 base from V and 4 bases from J, leaving 7 bases between. CDR3 length equals 13 residues. The germline V gene has CDR1 LNHNV and CDR2 YYDKDF (reference sequence). The CDR3 is CATSRGQSYGYTF. The CDR3 DNA follows: TGTGCCACCAGCAGAGGACAGAGCTATGGCTACACCTTC.

The V call is TRBV14, the J call TRBJ2-5; a possible D gene is TRBD2 (7 bases). The CDR3 runs 18 residues. Trimming removed 4 bases from V and 1 base from J, with 22 bases in between. Germline V CDR1 and CDR2: SGHDN, FVKESK. This CDR3 is CASSLTRRGGAFQETQYF. Here the CDR3 DNA reads TGTGCCAGCAGCCTCACACGTCGAGGGGGGGCCTTCCAAGAGACCCAGTACTTC.

This clone was observed a few times. The V gene is TRBV19, the J gene TRBJ1-5; D ambiguous. V dropped 1 base and J dropped 3 bases, with 4 bases sitting between them. The germline gives CDR1 LNHDA, CDR2 SQIVND (reference sequence). The CDR3 is made up of 13 amino acids. DNA for the CDR3: TGTGCCAGTAGTATAGTGGCCAATCAGCCCCAGCATTTT. This gives the protein CASSIVANQPQHF.

This clone ranks as medium-sized. The chain carries TRBV11-2 and TRBJ2-7; D not certain. CDR1 and CDR2 from the germline V gene are SGHAT and FQNNGV. V shed 3 bases and J shed 6 bases, with 6 bases lying between them. The CDR3 totals 11 residues. CDR3 sequence (DNA): TGTGCCAGCAGCTTGGGCCCCGAGCAGTACTTC. Encoded protein: CASSLGPEQYF.

The chain carries TRBV18 and TRBJ2-1; possible D gene TRBD1, 7 bases. V was pared by 2 bases and J by 6 bases, with 11 bases between. There are 14 residues in the CDR3. Germline V CDR1 and CDR2: KGHSH, LQKENI. CDR3: CASSPAGQSNEQFF. DNA of the CDR3: TGTGCCAGCTCACCAGCGGGACAGTCCAATGAGCAGTTCTTC.

This clone was seen just once. The chain employs TRBV5-1 and TRBJ2-7; 7 nucleotides line up with TRBD1. J was trimmed by 0 bases and V by 4 bases; bases with no gene match: 4. The CDR3 covers 14 residues. Per germline, CDR1 SGHRS and CDR2 YFSETQ. Written as DNA, the CDR3 is TGCGCCAGCAGCGTGGGGGACAGCTCCTACGAGCAGTACGTC. It codes for CASSVGDSSYEQYV.

As concerns this clone: One end of the junction fails to match germline, which may point to a read error. The V gene is TRBV5-1, the J gene TRBJ1-1; D is possibly TRBD1 (5 bases). There are 14 residues in the CDR3. Germline assignment: CDR1 SGHRS and CDR2 YFSETQ. The CDR3 coding sequence is TGCGCCAGCAGCACTACAGGCCTGAACACTGAGGCTTTCTTT. Protein product: CASSTTGLNTEAFF.

A few counts support this clone. This chain joins TRBV12-3 or TRBV12-4 and TRBJ2-3, with D maybe TRBD2 (5 bases). This CDR3 has 11 amino acids. Trimming removed 3 bases from V and 10 bases from J, with 8 bases in between. The CDR3, as DNA: TGTGCCAGCAGTTTCAACGGGGCGCAGTATTTT. Translated: CASSFNGAQYF.

V and J are TRBV6-4 and TRBJ2-1, with TRBD2 identical over 12 bases. The CDR3 covers 16 residues. CDR1 is MRHNA and CDR2 is SNTAGT in the germline V gene. V lost 5 bases and J lost 1; bases outside the gene matches: 3. CDR3 amino acids: CASSSGLAGSYNEQFF. In nucleotides, the CDR3 is TGTGCCAGCAGTTCAGGACTAGCGGGGTCCTACAATGAGCAGTTCTTC.

The chain joins TRBV18 to TRBJ2-3, with TRBD2 matching over 16 bases. CDR1 is KGHSH, CDR2 LQKENI, per germline. Unmatched junction bases numbered 6, after V lost 3 bases and J lost 3 bases. The CDR3 has 18 amino acids. The CDR3 reads CASSPGLAGGPRTDTQYF. In DNA form, the CDR3 reads TGTGCCAGCTCACCGGGACTAGCGGGGGGGCCTAGGACAGATACGCAGTATTTT.

This chain joins TRBV18 and TRBJ1-2, with 9 bases lining up with TRBD1. The CDR3 sequence is 17 residues long. The trim removed 1 base at V and 8 bases at J, leaving 14 bases unmatched. CDR1 and CDR2 from the germline V gene are KGHSH and LQKENI. This CDR3 is CASSPLQQGAKGSGYTF. Here the CDR3 DNA reads TGTGCCAGCTCACCACTTCAACAGGGGGCCAAGGGGAGCGGCTACACCTTC.

V usage is TRBV5-8 and J usage is TRBJ2-7, with a possible D match to TRBD2 (6 bases). Germline assignment: CDR1 SGHTS and CDR2 YDEGEE. The CDR3 runs 13 residues. The V and J ends lost 3 bases and 7 bases respectively, with 14 bases between them. The CDR3 region is CASSYAGPWEQYV. CDR3 DNA sequence: TGTGCCAGCAGCTACGCGGGGCCCTGGGAGCAGTACGTC.